This T cell receptor beta chain was captured in a study of T cell clones after liver transplantation. This clone was detected a few times. The antigen is not known. Using immunoSEQ multiplex PCR, the repertoire was profiled, and TCRdb retains in-frame clones only, with some absent. Of 55,000 to 75,000 clones listed, approximately 70% are singletons. General study points: Rather than being deleted, graft donor-reactive T cells may have moved into the graft.

The V and J ends lost 2 bases and 4 bases respectively, with 14 bases between them. Germline CDR1 reads MNHNS; CDR2 reads SASEGT. CDR3 size: 16 residues. The TCR was taken from a human patient who received a liver transplant. The T cells may partly be graft donor cells. The rearrangement links TRBV6-1 to TRBJ1-4; D is perhaps TRBD1 (5 bases). Material: CD4+ T cells from blood, obtained at the 15-month timepoint. The DNA of the CDR3 is TGTGCCAGCAGTGAAATGGGACCGAACTTTAATGAAAAACTGTTTTTT. As protein: CASSEMGPNFNEKLFF.